This TCR beta chain was found in a study of T cells after yellow fever vaccination. Study-wide background: Any fraction with a low cell number was prepared using SMART-Seq v4 Ultra Low Input.

Study results and caveats: From the bulk population, abundant clonotypes could contaminate and appear within FACS-sorted repertoires. Researchers report a weaker secondary response that nonetheless peaked faster, day 5 versus 15. Among primary-vaccination clones, most reappeared after the booster, at roughly 95% for CD4 and 88% for CD8.

Germline V lookup: CDR1 ENHRY, CDR2 SYGVKD. There are 15 residues in the CDR3. V was clipped by 2 bases and J by 8 bases; unmatched bases: 10. In this sample, this clonotype turned up a few times. Its antigen is unidentified. TCRdb analysed the 5' RACE reads with MiXCR anew, one entry per CDR3 protein. This repertoire shows hundreds of thousands of distinct CDR3 sequences, about 12% found once; its top ten account for about 15%. The source of this sequence is a man aged 25-45 years who received the YFV17D yellow fever vaccine. Sequencing was performed on PBMCs, taken on the day of the yellow fever booster vaccination. The genes are TRBV10-3 and TRBJ1-2; 8 nucleotides match TRBD1. CDR3 residues: CAISEDRTTGVGYTF. CDR3 coding DNA: TGTGCCATCAGTGAGGACCGGACGACAGGGGTCGGCTACACCTTC.